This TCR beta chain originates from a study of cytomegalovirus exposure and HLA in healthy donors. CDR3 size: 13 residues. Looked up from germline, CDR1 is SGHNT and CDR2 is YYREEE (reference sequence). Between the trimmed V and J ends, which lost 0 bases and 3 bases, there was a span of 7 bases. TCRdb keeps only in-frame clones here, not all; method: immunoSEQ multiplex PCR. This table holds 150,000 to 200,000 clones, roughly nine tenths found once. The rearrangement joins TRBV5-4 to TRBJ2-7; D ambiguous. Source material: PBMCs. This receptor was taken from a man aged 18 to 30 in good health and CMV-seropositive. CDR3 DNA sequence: TGTGCCAGCAGCTTGGACTACGTCTACGAGCAGTACTTC. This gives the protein CASSLDYVYEQYF.